These T cell receptor beta chains were read from a single sample in a study of T cell repertoires in cytomegalovirus infection. MiXCR was run by TCRdb on the reads, yielding one entry per CDR3 protein. The sample records 630,000 or so distinct CDR3 sequences, roughly 26% being singletons. Sequencing was done on a sample of CD8+ T cells from PBMCs. These TCRs come from a human donor in good health (CMV status not recorded). Some clones in this sample may be carry-over from other donors' samples. Each CDR3 is given with its conserved first and last residue. Fields, in order: clone size, D gene, V gene, J gene, CDR3 DNA, CDR3 protein. A D gene is named only where the DNA matches it firmly. The size field is filled for only some rows; it gives once, few, many or a size class.

clone size: -
D gene: TRBD2
V gene: TRBV14
J gene: TRBJ2-1
CDR3 DNA: TGTGCCAGCAGCCAAGATCTCCTAGCGGGTAACAATGAGCAGTTCTTC
CDR3 protein: CASSQDLLAGNNEQFF

clone size: -
D gene: -
V gene: TRBV25-1
J gene: TRBJ1-2
CDR3 DNA: TGTGCCAGCAGTCCTCAGGACGGCGACTATGGCTACACCTTC
CDR3 protein: CASSPQDGDYGYTF

clone size: -
D gene: -
V gene: TRBV29-1
J gene: TRBJ2-1
CDR3 DNA: TGCAGCGTTGAAGACACCGGCGATGAGCAGTTCTTC
CDR3 protein: CSVEDTGDEQFF

clone size: few
D gene: TRBD1
V gene: TRBV28
J gene: TRBJ2-5
CDR3 DNA: TGTGCCTCACAGGGGGAGATCGATGAGACCCAGTACTTC
CDR3 protein: CASQGEIDETQYF

clone size: -
D gene: -
V gene: TRBV6-2/TRBV6-3
J gene: TRBJ1-6
CDR3 DNA: TGTGCCAGCAGTTCCTATGCCCACGGTAATTCACCCCTCCACTTT
CDR3 protein: CASSSYAHGNSPLHF

clone size: few
D gene: -
V gene: TRBV9
J gene: TRBJ2-1
CDR3 DNA: TGTGCCAGCAGCATTTACCGACTTGCCCCCTACAATGAGCAGTTCTTC
CDR3 protein: CASSIYRLAPYNEQFF

clone size: many
D gene: -
V gene: TRBV7-9
J gene: TRBJ1-1
CDR3 DNA: TGTGCCAGCAGCTTACAGGGTGCTGAAGCTTTCTTT
CDR3 protein: CASSLQGAEAFF

clone size: few
D gene: -
V gene: TRBV7-8
J gene: TRBJ2-1
CDR3 DNA: TGTGCCAGCAGTCCCGACAGGCACCCTTACAATGAGCAGTTCTTC
CDR3 protein: CASSPDRHPYNEQFF

clone size: many
D gene: TRBD1
V gene: TRBV7-2
J gene: TRBJ1-5
CDR3 DNA: TGTGCCAGCAGCTCAACAGGGGATGACTATCAGCCCCAGCATTTT
CDR3 protein: CASSSTGDDYQPQHF

clone size: few
D gene: -
V gene: TRBV6-2/TRBV6-3
J gene: TRBJ2-1
CDR3 DNA: TGTGCCAGCAGTTACGAGGAAGCATACAATGAGCAGTTCTTC
CDR3 protein: CASSYEEAYNEQFF

clone size: -
D gene: -
V gene: TRBV23-1
J gene: TRBJ1-5
CDR3 DNA: TGCGCCAGCAGTCAATCGGGGGAACGGGGAAGAAATCAGCCCCAGCATTTT
CDR3 protein: CASSQSGERGRNQPQHF

clone size: many
D gene: TRBD1
V gene: TRBV28
J gene: TRBJ1-1
CDR3 DNA: TGCGCCAGCAGCCCCCGGACAGGGCCGAACACTGAAGCTTTCTTT
CDR3 protein: CASSPRTGPNTEAFF

clone size: medium-sized
D gene: -
V gene: TRBV7-9
J gene: TRBJ2-4
CDR3 DNA: TGTGCCAGCAGCATACAGGTCGCGAGGGGCGGGAAAAACATTCAGTACTTC
CDR3 protein: CASSIQVARGGKNIQYF

clone size: -
D gene: -
V gene: TRBV11-2
J gene: TRBJ2-7
CDR3 DNA: TGTGCCAGCAGGCTGGAGGGGGACAGTAATTACGAGCAGTACTTC
CDR3 protein: CASRLEGDSNYEQYF

clone size: few
D gene: TRBD1
V gene: TRBV20-1
J gene: TRBJ2-7
CDR3 DNA: TGCAGTGCTCTAGGCAGGGGGAAGCGAGCCTACGAGCAGTACTTC
CDR3 protein: CSALGRGKRAYEQYF

clone size: -
D gene: -
V gene: TRBV28
J gene: TRBJ2-6
CDR3 DNA: TGTGCCAGCAGTTTGGATGGTAGCTCTGGGGCCAACGTCCTGACTTTC
CDR3 protein: CASSLDGSSGANVLTF

clone size: few
D gene: TRBD1
V gene: TRBV5-1
J gene: TRBJ2-7
CDR3 DNA: TGCGCCAGCAGCCCACGGACAGGGGGCGACGACGAGCAGTACTTC
CDR3 protein: CASSPRTGGDDEQYF

clone size: -
D gene: -
V gene: TRBV2
J gene: TRBJ1-5
CDR3 DNA: TGTGCCAGCGTAGACAGGAGGTATACCCAGCATTTT
CDR3 protein: CASVDRRYTQHF

clone size: few
D gene: -
V gene: TRBV15
J gene: TRBJ2-2
CDR3 DNA: TGTGCGGCCGGGTCCGGGGAGCTGTTTTTT
CDR3 protein: CAAGSGELFF

clone size: many
D gene: -
V gene: TRBV5-8
J gene: TRBJ2-7
CDR3 DNA: TGTGCCAGCAGCTTGGATCCGGGGTACGAGCAGTACTTC
CDR3 protein: CASSLDPGYEQYF

clone size: -
D gene: -
V gene: TRBV5-4
J gene: TRBJ1-2
CDR3 DNA: TGTGCCAGCAGCTTGTTGGGACAAAACTATGGCTACACCTTC
CDR3 protein: CASSLLGQNYGYTF

clone size: few
D gene: -
V gene: TRBV7-9
J gene: TRBJ1-2
CDR3 DNA: TGTGCCAGCAGCCCTCCCCCCGGCAGCTTAAACTATGGCTACACCTTC
CDR3 protein: CASSPPPGSLNYGYTF

clone size: -
D gene: -
V gene: TRBV7-9
J gene: TRBJ1-1
CDR3 DNA: TGTGCCAGCAGCCAGGACGATTACACTGAAGCTTTCTTT
CDR3 protein: CASSQDDYTEAFF

clone size: -
D gene: -
V gene: TRBV29-1
J gene: TRBJ2-1
CDR3 DNA: TGCAGCGTTGAAGATCTCAGGGTTATTCGGGGTGAGCAGTTCTTC
CDR3 protein: CSVEDLRVIRGEQFF

clone size: -
D gene: -
V gene: TRBV6-2/TRBV6-3
J gene: TRBJ1-5
CDR3 DNA: TGTGCCAGCAATACCAGGGGAGTAAATCAGCCCCAGCATTTT
CDR3 protein: CASNTRGVNQPQHF

clone size: -
D gene: TRBD1
V gene: TRBV10-3
J gene: TRBJ2-7
CDR3 DNA: TGTGCCATCAGTGAGGGGACAGGGAAGCCATACGAGCAGTACTTC
CDR3 protein: CAISEGTGKPYEQYF

clone size: -
D gene: TRBD1
V gene: TRBV2
J gene: TRBJ2-3
CDR3 DNA: TGTGCCAGCAGTAACCGGGACAGTCGCACAGATACGCAGTATTTT
CDR3 protein: CASSNRDSRTDTQYF

clone size: many
D gene: -
V gene: TRBV4-2
J gene: TRBJ1-6
CDR3 DNA: TGTGCCAGCAGCCAGAACGGCATGCTTCTCCACTTT
CDR3 protein: CASSQNGMLLHF

clone size: many
D gene: TRBD1
V gene: TRBV6-5
J gene: TRBJ1-6
CDR3 DNA: TGTGCCAGCAGGGAGGGACAGGGGAAGTCCTATAATTCACCCCTCCACTTT
CDR3 protein: CASREGQGKSYNSPLHF

clone size: few
D gene: TRBD1
V gene: TRBV6-2/TRBV6-3
J gene: TRBJ1-5
CDR3 DNA: TGTGCCAGCGGTGACAGGGCTCGTCAGCCCCAGCATTTT
CDR3 protein: CASGDRARQPQHF

clone size: -
D gene: TRBD2
V gene: TRBV20-1
J gene: TRBJ2-3
CDR3 DNA: TGCAGTGCTAGAGATCAAGGGCTAGCGGGGGGGCCCTGGGATACGCAGTATTTT
CDR3 protein: CSARDQGLAGGPWDTQYF

clone size: -
D gene: TRBD1
V gene: TRBV29-1
J gene: TRBJ1-2
CDR3 DNA: TGCAGCGTCGGGGCGACAGGGATCTATGGCTACACCTTC
CDR3 protein: CSVGATGIYGYTF

clone size: many
D gene: -
V gene: TRBV7-7
J gene: TRBJ2-1
CDR3 DNA: TGTGCTAGCAGCTTATCTTCGGGGAGGAACAATGAGCAGTTCTTC
CDR3 protein: CASSLSSGRNNEQFF

clone size: -
D gene: -
V gene: TRBV20-1
J gene: TRBJ2-7
CDR3 DNA: TGCAGTGCCGAACCCCCGACGGGGTGGCTCGTCTACGAGCAGTACTTC
CDR3 protein: CSAEPPTGWLVYEQYF